Each of the 18 T cell receptor beta chains below was sequenced from the same sample in a study of T cells in Graves' hyperthyroidism and ophthalmopathy. There were TCR beta CDR3 regions amplified from RNA transcripts. A first-round RT-PCR of the TCR CDR3 used the HTBI primer set. TCRdb redid the calling of the multiplex PCR reads with MiXCR, one entry per CDR3 protein. The table has roughly 420,000 distinct CDR3 sequences, 15% to 17% seen once. Sequencing input: blood. The receptors stem from a young woman with Graves' hyperthyroidism.

This clonotype was seen a few times. This sequence joins TRBV20-1 and TRBJ2-7; D may be TRBD2 (6 bases). Trimming took 6 bases from V and 2 from J, leaving 17 bases between them. The CDR3 consists of 14 residues. Per germline, CDR1 DFQATT and CDR2 SNEGSKA (reference sequence). The DNA for the CDR3 is TGCAGTGCCTCCGATAGCGGAAGACCCTACGAGCAGTACTTC. It is translated as CSASDSGRPYEQYF.

This clonotype was observed a few times. This chain's CDR3 is CSARQRDRAQETQYF. Written as DNA, the CDR3 is TGCAGTGCTAGGCAACGGGACAGGGCCCAAGAGACCCAGTACTTC. The gene calls are TRBV20-1 and TRBJ2-5, with 9 positions matching TRBD1. Per germline, CDR1 DFQATT and CDR2 SNEGSKA (reference sequence). Losses at the gene ends were 3 bases for V and 1 base for J; bases not matched to a gene: 6. This CDR3 is built from 15 residues.

This clonotype showed up many times. The chain is built from TRBV20-1 and TRBJ1-5; tentatively, D is TRBD1 (6 bases). The V gene lost 5 bases and the J gene lost 0 bases, with 14 bases spanning the gap. The CDR3 has 15 amino acids. Germline V gene sequence: CDR1 DFQATT, CDR2 SNEGSKA (reference sequence). The CDR3 bases are TGCAGTGCTTTGACAGGCACTTATAGCAATCAGCCCCAGCATTTT. It specifies CSALTGTYSNQPQHF.

The table lists this clonotype with a few counts. The chain joins TRBV11-3 to TRBJ1-1; D gene uncertain. Trimming stripped 5 bases from V and 3 bases from J, with 19 bases between. Germline lookup yields CDR1 SGHNT and CDR2 YENEEA. There are 16 residues in the CDR3. This chain's CDR3 is CASSLPLLPGYTEAFF. CDR3 coding DNA: TGTGCCAGCAGCCTACCCCTCCTACCGGGTTACACTGAAGCTTTCTTT.

The chain employs TRBV7-3 and TRBJ1-6, with D unresolved. This CDR3 contains 16 residues. V shed 1 base and J shed 3 bases, with 10 bases lying between them. Germline V CDR1 and CDR2: SGHTA, FQGTGA. In DNA form, the CDR3 reads TGTGCCAGCAGCTTAATTGGGAGGGTCTATAATTCACCCCTCCACTTT. Translating gives CASSLIGRVYNSPLHF.

This sequence joins TRBV3-1 and TRBJ2-1; maybe TRBD2 (6 bases). Germline V gene data show CDR1 as LGHDT and CDR2 as YNNKEL (reference sequence). This CDR3 has 13 amino acids. Trimming shortened V by 2 bases and J by 4 bases, and 6 bases separated the two germline ends. CDR3 sequence: CASSQRGYNEQFF. For the CDR3, the DNA is TGTGCCAGCAGCCAACGGGGGTACAATGAGCAGTTCTTC.

This clonotype was observed many times. The V gene is TRBV6-2 or TRBV6-3, the J gene TRBJ2-1; D is undetermined. Germline V gene lookup returns CDR1 MNHEY and CDR2 SVGEGT. V was cut by 1 base and J by 4 bases, with 5 bases left in between. CDR3 length equals 13 residues. CDR3 region: CASSYLGYNEQFF. In DNA form, the CDR3 reads TGTGCCAGCAGTTACTTAGGATACAATGAGCAGTTCTTC.

This clonotype was counted at least ten times. CDR3 DNA sequence: TGTGCCAGCAGTCGGGGACTAGCGGGAGGGCCCCTCTACAATGAGCAGTTCTTC. Translation: CASSRGLAGGPLYNEQFF. The chain joins TRBV27 to TRBJ2-1; the match to TRBD2 covers 16 bases. The trim removed 5 bases at V and 3 bases at J, leaving 7 bases unmatched. From germline, CDR1 is MNHEY and CDR2 SMNVEV (reference sequence). The CDR3 runs 18 residues.

This clonotype occurred many times. The chain has TRBV24-1 and TRBJ1-2; the D gene is possibly TRBD1 (5 bases). CDR1 is KGHDR and CDR2 is SFDVKD in the germline V gene. There are 14 residues in the CDR3. Trimming took off 4 bases at V and 4 bases at J, with 12 bases between the two ends. CDR3 protein: CATSEAGTGYGYTF. The DNA for the CDR3 is TGTGCCACCAGTGAGGCGGGGACTGGCTATGGCTACACCTTC.

This clonotype has only a few counts. J is TRBJ1-2 and V is TRBV4-1; no reliable D call. Germline-derived CDR1 and CDR2 are MGHRA and YSYEKL. The CDR3 extends over 14 amino acids. V was pared by 2 bases and J by 1 base, with 8 bases between. The CDR3 bases are TGCGCCAGCAGCCAAAGTGGAATTAACTATGGCTACACCTTC. This sequence encodes CASSQSGINYGYTF.

The table lists this clonotype with a few counts. This rearrangement joins TRBV25-1 to TRBJ2-7, with D perhaps matching TRBD2 (6 bases). The germline CDR1 and CDR2 sequences are MGHDK and SYGVNS. The CDR3 loop spans 14 amino acids. Trimming removed 3 bases at V and 3 bases at J, with 12 bases between. The CDR3 sequence is CASSEDWRGYEQYF. The CDR3 DNA follows: TGTGCCAGCAGTGAGGACTGGCGGGGCTACGAGCAGTACTTC.

The V gene is TRBV5-1, the J gene TRBJ2-3; D remains ambiguous. Germline V gene lookup returns CDR1 SGHRS and CDR2 YFSETQ. V lost 4 bases, J lost 0 bases, and 12 bases lay in between. The CDR3 extends over 15 amino acids. CDR3 in DNA: TGCGCCAGCAGCGTTTGGAGTGACAGCACAGATACGCAGTATTTT. The encoded protein is CASSVWSDSTDTQYF.

As concerns this clonotype: This sequence may be a read error, since a much larger clone differs from it by one base. The gene calls are TRBV12-3 or TRBV12-4 and TRBJ1-5, with D tentatively TRBD1 (5 bases). The CDR3 runs to 13 residues. CDR3 amino acids: CASSLRDAQPPHF. Here the CDR3 DNA reads TGTGCCAGCAGTCTCAGGGACGCTCAGCCCCCGCATTTT.

This clonotype was observed at least ten times. The chain has TRBV10-3 and TRBJ2-7; D may match TRBD1 or TRBD2 (6 bases each). The length of the CDR3 is 19 residues. V was shortened by 0 bases and J by 5 bases, with 26 bases between the two germline ends. Germline loops: CDR1 ENHRY, CDR2 SYGVKD. The CDR3 sequence: CAISESRGRGGGLVNEQYF. CDR3 sequence (DNA): TGTGCCATCAGTGAGTCGAGAGGCAGGGGAGGCGGTCTTGTGAACGAGCAGTACTTC.

This clonotype occurred many times. The V call is TRBV12-3 or TRBV12-4, the J call TRBJ2-7, with D hard to call. Trimming pared 3 bases from V and 5 bases from J, leaving 5 bases between. This CDR3 contains 11 residues. The CDR3 DNA follows: TGTGCCAGCAGTTTCAGGAACGAGCAGTACTTC. It yields the protein CASSFRNEQYF.

This clonotype occurred many times. The rearrangement uses TRBV20-1 and TRBJ1-1; 7 bases align to TRBD1. CDR1 DFQATT and CDR2 SNEGSKA come from the germline V gene (reference sequence). The CDR3 contains 17 residues. Germline trimming cut 2 bases from V and 3 bases from J; bases unmatched to any gene: 15. The CDR3 region has the DNA TGCAGTGCTAGACTGGGGGAGGGGGCAAGGGCGGACACTGAAGCTTTCTTT. Translated, it gives CSARLGEGARADTEAFF.

This clonotype was observed many times. The chain carries TRBV7-2 and TRBJ1-1, with D possibly TRBD1 on 5 matching bases. The ends were cut back, 3 bases at V and 4 bases at J, with 12 bases in the middle. Per the germline V gene, CDR1 is SGHTA and CDR2 is FQGNSA. This CDR3 is 14 amino acids long. CDR3: CASSFREGRTEAFF. CDR3 nucleotides: TGTGCCAGCAGCTTTAGAGAGGGACGCACTGAAGCTTTCTTT.

This clonotype was picked up many times. This chain joins TRBV6-2 or TRBV6-3 and TRBJ1-5, with 10 bases fitting TRBD1. The V segment lost 4 bases and the J segment 4 bases; nucleotides outside the gene matches: 13. This CDR3 spans 18 amino acids. CDR1 and CDR2 from the germline V gene are MNHEY and SVGEGT. The CDR3 region is CASSSVLLRTGGNQPQHF. Written as DNA, the CDR3 is TGTGCCAGCAGTTCGGTCCTCCTTAGGACAGGGGGAAATCAGCCCCAGCATTTT.